The 13 T cell receptor beta chains in this list originate from one sample, sequenced in a study of blood T cell repertoires in COVID-19. Measured with immunoSEQ multiplex PCR; TCRdb has only the in-frame clones, and not every one. The profile covers about 89,000 clones, with about nine tenths appearing a single time and about 15% taken by the ten largest. Sequences were obtained from peripheral blood. Receptors originate from a male donor with acute or convalescent COVID-19.

Concerning this clone: Other nucleotide sequences in the sample specify the same CDR3. The chain joins TRBV5-1 to TRBJ1-2; 7 positions match TRBD1. V was pared by 4 bases and J by 8 bases, with 5 bases of the junction left unmatched. Germline-derived CDR1 and CDR2 are SGHRS and YFSETQ. This CDR3 comprises 12 residues. CDR3 nucleotide sequence: TGCGCCAGCAGCCCTCAGGGACAGGGCTACACCTTC. Its protein is CASSPQGQGYTF.

This clone was recorded once. The chain couples TRBV5-1 to TRBJ1-2; possibly TRBD1 for D (6 bases). Trimming removed 0 bases at V and 7 bases at J, with 13 bases between. In germline, CDR1 is SGHRS, CDR2 YFSETQ. The CDR3 consists of 14 residues. The CDR3, as DNA: TGCGCCAGCAGCTTGGCGGCGGGGGCAGGTGGCTACACCTTC. Protein: CASSLAAGAGGYTF.

This clone was detected once. The V call is TRBV29-1, the J call TRBJ1-5, with 8 bases fitting TRBD1. Germline V CDR1 and CDR2: SQVTM, ANQGSEA. V was pared by 3 bases and J by 6 bases, with 13 bases of the junction left unmatched. This CDR3 region has 16 residues. The CDR3 here is CSVELSTGEGGQPQHF. The CDR3 region has the DNA TGCAGCGTTGAGTTGTCGACAGGGGAGGGGGGTCAGCCCCAGCATTTT. The whole variable domain, filled in from reference TRBV29-1 and TRBJ1-5, reads SAVISQKPSRDICQRGTSLTIQCQVDSQVTMMFWYRQQPGQSLTLIATANQGSEATYESGFVIDKFPISRPNLTFSTLTVSNMSPEDSSIYLCSVELSTGEGGQPQHFGDGTRLSIL.

The chain couples TRBV3-1 (or the pseudogene TRBV3-2) to TRBJ2-1, with D perhaps TRBD2 (5 bases). In germline, CDR1 is LGHDT, CDR2 YNNKEL (reference sequence). V was shortened by 4 bases and J by 2 bases, with 21 bases between the two germline ends. The CDR3 has 18 residues. The CDR3 nucleotides are TGTGCCAGCAGCCGAGAAACAGCGGCGATCCCCCCCTACAATGAGCAGTTCTTC. Translated, it gives CASSRETAAIPPYNEQFF.

The rearrangement uses TRBV7-2 and TRBJ1-1; D is unresolved. The germline V gene encodes CDR1 SGHTA and CDR2 FQGNSA. Trimming took off 5 bases at V and 3 bases at J, with 16 bases between the two ends. The CDR3 runs 15 residues. The CDR3 sequence: CASSEKVPGYTEAFF. The CDR3 region has the DNA TGTGCCAGCAGCGAAAAGGTCCCCGGGTACACTGAAGCTTTCTTT.

For this clone: At the DNA level, this CDR3 is encoded by other sequences in the same sample as well. V and J are TRBV18 and TRBJ2-5, with a tentative D call TRBD2 (7 bases). CDR1 KGHSH and CDR2 LQKENI come from the germline V gene. CDR3 size: 13 residues. V lost 3 bases, J lost 5 bases, and 10 bases lay in between. The CDR3 spells CASSPRGGETQYF. DNA of the CDR3: TGTGCCAGCTCACCCAGGGGAGGGGAGACCCAGTACTTC.

The gene calls are TRBV29-1 and TRBJ1-2; possible D gene TRBD1, 5 bases. CDR3 length equals 17 residues. Germline values: CDR1 SQVTM, CDR2 ANQGSEA. Between the trimmed V and J ends, which lost 7 bases and 0 bases, there was a span of 24 bases. CDR3 bases: TGCAGCGCCTTAATTCCGACTCAGGGAAGGGCTAACTATGGCTACACCTTC. It codes for CSALIPTQGRANYGYTF.

The chain employs TRBV5-4 and TRBJ2-4, with 11 bases that match TRBD1. This CDR3 region has 14 residues. From germline, CDR1 is SGHNT and CDR2 YYREEE (reference sequence). V lost 3 bases, J lost 9 bases, and 5 bases stayed unmatched. CDR3 protein: CASSSDRGRGIQYF. CDR3 DNA sequence: TGTGCCAGCAGCTCGGACAGGGGGCGAGGCATTCAGTACTTC.

The V call is TRBV7-9, the J call TRBJ2-7; D is perhaps TRBD1 (6 bases). This CDR3 region has 12 residues. Per the germline V gene, CDR1 is SEHNR and CDR2 is FQNEAQ (reference sequence). The germline V and J ends were trimmed by 6 bases and 2 bases, with 8 bases remaining between them. The CDR3 nucleotides read TGTGCCAGCAGGACAGGAGCCTACGAGCAGTACTTC. Its translation: CASRTGAYEQYF.

This chain uses TRBV10-2 with TRBJ2-6; D ambiguous. CDR3 length: 17 amino acids. The V end was cut by 3 bases, the J end by 0 bases, with 12 bases between. Looked up from germline, CDR1 is WSHSY and CDR2 is SAAADI. This CDR3 reads CASSDSDPGSGANVLTF. CDR3 coding DNA: TGCGCCAGCAGTGACTCCGACCCAGGCTCTGGGGCCAACGTCCTGACTTTC.

This clone was counted a single time. J is TRBJ2-1 and V is TRBV5-1; 7 positions match TRBD1. Germline V gene sequence: CDR1 SGHRS, CDR2 YFSETQ. The CDR3 totals 15 residues. The V gene end was trimmed by 5 bases and the J gene end by 0 bases; junction bases not matched to a gene: 5. CDR3 sequence reads: CASRETGSSYNEQFF. The CDR3 DNA sequence: TGCGCCAGCAGGGAGACAGGGAGCTCCTACAATGAGCAGTTCTTC.

This CDR3 reads CASTQPTDRRETQYF. Written as DNA, the CDR3 is TGTGCCAGCACCCAGCCAACGGACAGACGGGAGACCCAGTACTTC. This rearrangement joins TRBV11-2 to TRBJ2-5, with a possible D match to TRBD1 (6 bases). The CDR3 loop spans 15 amino acids. Trimming left V 7 bases short and J 5 bases short, with 20 bases between. CDR1 is SGHAT and CDR2 is FQNNGV in the germline V gene.

This clone occurred once. J is TRBJ2-1 and V is TRBV9, with 9 bases matching TRBD2. Per germline, CDR1 SGDLS and CDR2 YYNGEE. The length of the CDR3 is 15 residues. V trimming: 2 bases; J trimming: 8 bases; junction bases outside the gene matches: 8. The CDR3 region has the DNA TGTGCCAGCAGCGTTGCCGGGACTAGCAACGATGAGCAGTTCTTC. Its translation: CASSVAGTSNDEQFF.